The 7 T cell receptor beta chains below were found in one sample sequenced in a study of blood T cell repertoires in COVID-19. The protocol was immunoSEQ multiplex PCR, while the TCRdb copy is restricted to in-frame clones and leaves out a portion. This sample has approximately 140,000 clones, with about four fifths found just once. Sequenced material: peripheral blood. The receptors come from a man aged 55 to 70 with acute or convalescent COVID-19.

This sequence joins TRBV5-1 and TRBJ2-5, with D possibly TRBD1 on 5 matching bases. Germline V gene lookup returns CDR1 SGHRS and CDR2 YFSETQ. V was cut by 0 bases and J by 5 bases, with 11 bases left in between. The CDR3 is made up of 14 amino acids. The CDR3 nucleotides read TGCGCCAGCAGCTTGGAGGGGTTTGGGGAGACCCAGTACTTC. It specifies CASSLEGFGETQYF.

This sequence joins TRBV2 and TRBJ1-1; maybe TRBD1 (5 bases). This CDR3 is built from 14 residues. From germline, CDR1 is SNHLY and CDR2 FYNNEI. With 5 bases removed from V and 3 bases from J, the gap between germline ends came to 13 bases. Here the CDR3 DNA reads TGTGCCAGCAGTAAAAGTACAGGTTACACTGAAGCTTTCTTT. This gives the protein CASSKSTGYTEAFF.

The chain couples TRBV13 to TRBJ2-7; D may be TRBD1 (6 bases). This CDR3 is built from 11 residues. The germline CDR1 and CDR2 sequences are PRHDT and FYEKMQ (reference sequence). Trimming pared 8 bases from V and 5 bases from J, leaving 10 bases between. CDR3 DNA: TGTGCCAGCGGACAGTTGAACGAGCAGTACTTC. Its protein is CASGQLNEQYF.

The rearrangement uses TRBV25-1 and TRBJ1-2; D not certain. Germline lookup yields CDR1 MGHDK and CDR2 SYGVNS. Trimming stripped 2 bases from V and 5 bases from J, with 12 bases between. CDR3 length equals 14 residues. DNA for the CDR3: TGTGCCAGCAGTGAAGCGGGCCAACGGTATGGCTACACCTTC. It specifies CASSEAGQRYGYTF.

This clone was counted a single time. This chain joins TRBV2 and TRBJ1-2; 7 bases fit TRBD1. V lost 6 bases to trimming and J lost 4 bases; unmatched junction nucleotides: 8. Germline CDR1 is SNHLY and CDR2 is FYNNEI. The CDR3 is 14 residues long. This CDR3 is CASSQTGNPYGYTF. In nucleotides, the CDR3 is TGTGCCAGCAGCCAGACAGGGAACCCCTATGGCTACACCTTC.

The chain is built from TRBV7-6 and TRBJ1-1; the D is unclear. The CDR3 is 13 residues long. V was pared by 6 bases and J by 2 bases, with 10 bases between. Germline V gives CDR1 SGHVS, CDR2 FNYEAQ. The CDR3 nucleotides read TGTGCCAGCAGTCCTATATTAAACACTGAAGCTTTCTTT. Encoded protein: CASSPILNTEAFF. The full variable domain, rest sourced from reference TRBV7-6 and TRBJ1-1, is GAGVSQSPRYKVTKRGQDVALRCDPISGHVSLYWYRQALGQGPEFLTYFNYEAQQDKSGLPNDRFSAERPEGSISTLTIQRTEQRDSAMYRCASSPILNTEAFFGQGTRLTVV.

The chain joins TRBV5-1 to TRBJ1-3; D ambiguous. The V end was cut by 3 bases, the J end by 1 base, with 8 bases between. Germline V gives CDR1 SGHRS, CDR2 YFSETQ. The CDR3 extends over 14 amino acids. CDR3 coding DNA: TGCGCCAGCAGCTCGGAGGGTTCTGGAAACACCATATATTTT. Its translation is CASSSEGSGNTIYF.